These T cell receptor beta chains were read from a single sample in a study of T cells in localized non-small cell lung cancer. TCRdb keeps only in-frame clones here, not all; method: immunoSEQ multiplex PCR. Of roughly 20,000 clones in the sample, 85% to 90% were seen once. Material: peripheral blood, obtained before any cancer treatment. All receptors derive from a male donor aged 60 or older with stage I lung adenocarcinoma. Both conserved end residues are part of each CDR3. The D gene is left open where the match is weak. Clone size is given for some rows only: seen once, a few or many times, or a class if the clone is expanded.

>.|17|TRBJ2-6|.|TRBV11-2
CASSLGAPSSGANVLTF
TGTGCCAGCAGCTTAGGGGCCCCAAGCTCTGGGGCCAACGTCCTGACTTTC
>few|14|TRBJ1-5|.|TRBV6-6
CASSYGSGNQPQHF
TGTGCCAGCAGTTACGGGTCAGGCAATCAGCCCCAGCATTTT
>.|18|TRBJ2-6|.|TRBV7-9
CASSLGTWQSSGANVLTF
TGTGCCAGCAGCTTAGGGACGTGGCAAAGCTCTGGGGCCAACGTCCTGACTTTC
>.|14|TRBJ2-1|TRBD1|TRBV29-1
CSVGNRGPGNEQFF
TGCAGCGTTGGGAACAGGGGGCCGGGCAATGAGCAGTTCTTC
>.|14|TRBJ2-5|.|TRBV5-1
CASSLEVGQETQYF
TGCGCCAGCAGCTTGGAGGTTGGCCAAGAGACCCAGTACTTC
>.|15|TRBJ1-2|.|TRBV5-1
CASSLGSGEKGGYTF
TGCGCCAGCAGCTTGGGGTCGGGTGAAAAGGGCGGCTACACCTTC
>.|14|TRBJ2-7|TRBD2|TRBV7-2
CASSRLAGTYEQYF
TGTGCCAGCAGCCGTCTAGCGGGGACCTACGAGCAGTACTTC
>.|14|TRBJ1-2|TRBD1|TRBV2
CASSPTGALYGYTF
TGTGCCAGCAGTCCAACAGGGGCCCTCTATGGCTACACCTTC
>.|15|TRBJ2-2|.|TRBV7-2
CASRSRVSITGELFF
TGTGCCAGCAGGTCCAGGGTTTCTATCACCGGGGAGCTGTTTTTT
>once|14|TRBJ1-2|.|TRBV5-6
CASSFLDSFYGYTF
TGTGCCAGCAGCTTCCTGGACAGCTTTTATGGCTACACCTTC
>.|13|TRBJ2-7|.|TRBV27
CASSLSGVHEQYF
TGTGCCAGCAGTTTATCAGGAGTCCACGAGCAGTACTTC